The clone carrying this TCR beta chain has at least ten counts. This sample was taken from a study of early T cells in non-severe SARS-CoV-2 infection. Germline CDR1 is SGHTA and CDR2 is FQGNSA. V trimming: 5 bases; J trimming: 6 bases; junction bases outside the gene matches: 10. The CDR3 is 15 residues long. TCRdb independently ran MiXCR on the 5' RACE reads; one entry per CDR3 protein. Of 55,000 to 75,000 distinct CDR3 sequences in the sample, 9% to 15% are singletons; the top ten hold about 1.7%. The V gene is TRBV7-2, the J gene TRBJ1-2; TRBD1 matches 9 bases. The clonotype originates from an adult who was a healthcare worker with PCR-confirmed SARS-CoV-2 infection or an uninfected control (not recorded which). Sequencing input: whole blood. CDR3 loop: CASSLSGQGIHGYTF. The CDR3 DNA follows: TGTGCCAGCAGCCTGAGCGGACAGGGGATCCATGGCTACACCTTC.